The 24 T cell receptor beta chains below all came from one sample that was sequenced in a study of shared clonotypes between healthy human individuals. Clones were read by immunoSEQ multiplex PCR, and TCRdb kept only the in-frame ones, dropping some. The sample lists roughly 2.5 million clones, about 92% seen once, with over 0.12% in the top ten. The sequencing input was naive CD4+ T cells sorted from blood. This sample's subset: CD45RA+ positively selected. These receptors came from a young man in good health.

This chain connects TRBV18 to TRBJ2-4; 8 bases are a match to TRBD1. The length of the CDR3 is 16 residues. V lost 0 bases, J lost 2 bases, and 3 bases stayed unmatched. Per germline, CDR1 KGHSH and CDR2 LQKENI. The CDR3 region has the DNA TGTGCCAGCTCACCACCGACAGGGGAGACCAAAAACATTCAGTACTTC. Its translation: CASSPPTGETKNIQYF.

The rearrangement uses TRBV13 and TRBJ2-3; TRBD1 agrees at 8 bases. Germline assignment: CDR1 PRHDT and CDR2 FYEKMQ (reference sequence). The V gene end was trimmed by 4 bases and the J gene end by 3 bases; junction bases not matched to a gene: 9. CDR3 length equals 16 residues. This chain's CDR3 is CASSSDRGRGTDTQYF. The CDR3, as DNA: TGTGCCAGCAGCTCTGACAGGGGCCGGGGAACAGATACGCAGTATTTT.

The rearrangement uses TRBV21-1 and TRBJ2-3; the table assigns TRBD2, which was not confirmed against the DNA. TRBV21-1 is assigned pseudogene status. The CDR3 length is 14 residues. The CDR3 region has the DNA TGTGCCAGCAGTAATAGCGGGAGGAGGGCTACGCAGTATTTT. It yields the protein CASSNSGRRATQYF.

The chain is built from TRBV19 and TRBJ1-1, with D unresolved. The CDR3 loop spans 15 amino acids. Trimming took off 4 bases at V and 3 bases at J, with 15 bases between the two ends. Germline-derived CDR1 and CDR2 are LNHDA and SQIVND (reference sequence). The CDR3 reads CASSNNLGPYTEAFF. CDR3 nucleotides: TGTGCCAGTAGTAACAACCTTGGACCGTACACTGAAGCTTTCTTT.

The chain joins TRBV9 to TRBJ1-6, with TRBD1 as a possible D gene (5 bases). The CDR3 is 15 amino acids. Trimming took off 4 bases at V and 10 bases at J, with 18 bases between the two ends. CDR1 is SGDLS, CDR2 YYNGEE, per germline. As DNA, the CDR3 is TGTGCCAGCAGCCCAGGGCAGGTTGGGGGGTCACCCCTCCACTTT. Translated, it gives CASSPGQVGGSPLHF.

CDR3 in amino acids: CASSSDQPDTQYF. In DNA, the CDR3 is TGTGCCAGCAGCTCCGACCAACCAGATACGCAGTATTTT. This chain uses TRBV11-3 with TRBJ2-3; D not resolved. The CDR3 extends over 13 amino acids. The V end was cut by 4 bases, the J end by 4 bases, with 9 bases between. Germline CDR1 reads SGHNT; CDR2 reads YENEEA.

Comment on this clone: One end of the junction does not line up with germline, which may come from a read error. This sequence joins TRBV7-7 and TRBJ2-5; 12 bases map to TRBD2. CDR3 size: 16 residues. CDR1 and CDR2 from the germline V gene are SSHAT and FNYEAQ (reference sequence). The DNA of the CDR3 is TGTGCTAGCAGCCCCCTGACTAGCGGGGGAATAGAGACCCAGTACTTC. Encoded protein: CASSPLTSGGIETQYF.

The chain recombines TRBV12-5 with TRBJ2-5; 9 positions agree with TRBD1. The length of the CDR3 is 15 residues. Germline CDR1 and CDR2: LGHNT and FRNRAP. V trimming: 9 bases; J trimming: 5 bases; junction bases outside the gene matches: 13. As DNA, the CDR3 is TGTGCTAGGTTAGCCAGGGACAGGGTACCCGAGACCCAGTACTTC. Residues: CARLARDRVPETQYF.

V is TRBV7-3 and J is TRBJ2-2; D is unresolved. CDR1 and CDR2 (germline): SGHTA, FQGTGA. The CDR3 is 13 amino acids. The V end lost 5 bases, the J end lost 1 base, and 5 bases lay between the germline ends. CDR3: CASSNRNTGELFF. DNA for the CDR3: TGTGCCAGCAGCAACAGGAACACCGGGGAGCTGTTTTTT.

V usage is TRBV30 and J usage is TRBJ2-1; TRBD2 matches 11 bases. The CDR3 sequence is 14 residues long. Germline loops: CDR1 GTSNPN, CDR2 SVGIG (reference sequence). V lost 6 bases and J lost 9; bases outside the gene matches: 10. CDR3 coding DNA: TGTGCCTGCAATAGCGGGAGGGGAGTAGGTGAGCAGTTCTTC. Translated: CACNSGRGVGEQFF.

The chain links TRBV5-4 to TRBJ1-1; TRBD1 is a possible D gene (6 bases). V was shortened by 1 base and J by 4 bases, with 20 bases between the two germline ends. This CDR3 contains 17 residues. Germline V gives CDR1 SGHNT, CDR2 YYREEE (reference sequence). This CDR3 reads CASSLTGGAGSGTEAFF. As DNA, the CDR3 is TGTGCCAGCAGCTTGACGGGGGGCGCGGGCTCTGGCACTGAAGCTTTCTTT.

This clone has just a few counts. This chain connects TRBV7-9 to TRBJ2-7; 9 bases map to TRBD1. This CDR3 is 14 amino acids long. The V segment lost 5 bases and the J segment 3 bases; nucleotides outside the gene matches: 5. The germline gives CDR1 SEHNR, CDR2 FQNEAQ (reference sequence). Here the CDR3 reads CASSPPGQGYEQYF. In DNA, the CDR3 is TGTGCCAGCAGCCCCCCGGGACAGGGCTACGAGCAGTACTTC.

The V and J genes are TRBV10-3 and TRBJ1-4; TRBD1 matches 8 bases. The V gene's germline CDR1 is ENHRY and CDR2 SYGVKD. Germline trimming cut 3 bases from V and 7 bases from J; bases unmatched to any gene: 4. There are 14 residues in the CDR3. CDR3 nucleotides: TGTGCCATCAGTGACGGACAGGGAACTGAAAAACTGTTTTTT. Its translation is CAISDGQGTEKLFF.

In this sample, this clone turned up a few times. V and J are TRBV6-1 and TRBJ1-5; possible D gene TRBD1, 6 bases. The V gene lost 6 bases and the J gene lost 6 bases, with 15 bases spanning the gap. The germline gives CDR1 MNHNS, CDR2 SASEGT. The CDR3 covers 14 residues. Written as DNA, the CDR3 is TGTGCCAGCAGGTCACCGGGGGCGGGTCAGCCCCAGCATTTT. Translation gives CASRSPGAGQPQHF.

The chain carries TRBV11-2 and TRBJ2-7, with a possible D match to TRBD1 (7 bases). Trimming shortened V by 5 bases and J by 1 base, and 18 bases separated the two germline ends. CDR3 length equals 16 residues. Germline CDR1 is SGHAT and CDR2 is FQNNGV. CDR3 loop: CASSPGGRKGSYEQYF. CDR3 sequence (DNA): TGTGCCAGCAGCCCAGGGGGGCGAAAGGGTTCCTACGAGCAGTACTTC.

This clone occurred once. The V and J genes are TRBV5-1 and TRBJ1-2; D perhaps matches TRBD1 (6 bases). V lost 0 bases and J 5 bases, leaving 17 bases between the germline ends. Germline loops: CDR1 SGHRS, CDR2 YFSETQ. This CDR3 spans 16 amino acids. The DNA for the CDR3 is TGCGCCAGCAGCTTGGCCGCCCAAGGGGGGCATTATGGCTACACCTTC. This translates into CASSLAAQGGHYGYTF.

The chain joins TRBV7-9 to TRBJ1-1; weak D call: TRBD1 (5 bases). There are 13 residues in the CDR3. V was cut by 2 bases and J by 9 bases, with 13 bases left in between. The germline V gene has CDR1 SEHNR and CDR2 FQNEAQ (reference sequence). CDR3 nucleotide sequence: TGTGCCAGCAGCTTAAGTTTTGGGGCTAAAGCTTTCTTT. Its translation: CASSLSFGAKAFF.

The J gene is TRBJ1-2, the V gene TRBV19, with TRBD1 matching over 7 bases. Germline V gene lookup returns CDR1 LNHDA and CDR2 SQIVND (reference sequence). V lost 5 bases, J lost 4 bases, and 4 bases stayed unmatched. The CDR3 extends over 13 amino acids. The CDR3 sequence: CASSADRSYGYTF. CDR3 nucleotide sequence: TGTGCCAGTAGTGCGGACAGGAGCTATGGCTACACCTTC.

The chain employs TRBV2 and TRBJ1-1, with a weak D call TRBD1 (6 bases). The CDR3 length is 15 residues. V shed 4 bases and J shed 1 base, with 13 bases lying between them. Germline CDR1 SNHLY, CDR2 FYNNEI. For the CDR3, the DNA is TGTGCCAGCAGTGCGTCCCGGGGACAGAACACTGAAGCTTTCTTT. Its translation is CASSASRGQNTEAFF. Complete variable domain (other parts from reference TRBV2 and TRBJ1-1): EPEVTQTPSHQVTQMGQEVILRCVPISNHLYFYWYRQILGQKVEFLVSFYNNEISEKSEIFDDQFSVERPDGSNFTLKIRSTKLEDSAMYFCASSASRGQNTEAFFGQGTRLTVV.

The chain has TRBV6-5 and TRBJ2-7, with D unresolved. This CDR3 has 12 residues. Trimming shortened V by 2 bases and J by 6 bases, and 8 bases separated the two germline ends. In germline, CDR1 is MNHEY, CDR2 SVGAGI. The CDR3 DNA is TGTGCCAGCAGTTACCCGGACGGCGAGCAGTACTTC. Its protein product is CASSYPDGEQYF.

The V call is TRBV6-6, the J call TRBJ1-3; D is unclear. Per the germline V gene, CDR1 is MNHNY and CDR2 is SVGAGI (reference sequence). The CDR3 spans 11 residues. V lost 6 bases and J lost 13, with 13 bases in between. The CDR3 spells CASRDGPLIYF. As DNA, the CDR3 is TGTGCCAGCAGAGATGGACCTCTAATATATTTT.

DNA of the CDR3: TGCGCCAGCAGCCAAGAGGGCCACCTAAGATTCTACGAGCAGTACTTC. Translating it yields CASSQEGHLRFYEQYF. The gene calls are TRBV4-1 and TRBJ2-7; D gene unclear. CDR1 and CDR2 (germline): MGHRA, YSYEKL. V lost 0 bases and J 3 bases, leaving 15 bases between the germline ends. This CDR3 spans 16 amino acids.

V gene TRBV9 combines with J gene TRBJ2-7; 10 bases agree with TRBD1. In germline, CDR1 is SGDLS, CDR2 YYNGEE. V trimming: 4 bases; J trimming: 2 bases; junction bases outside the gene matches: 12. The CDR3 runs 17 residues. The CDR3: CASSPHSPGTGAYEQYF. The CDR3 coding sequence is TGTGCCAGCAGCCCACACTCACCCGGGACAGGGGCCTACGAGCAGTACTTC.

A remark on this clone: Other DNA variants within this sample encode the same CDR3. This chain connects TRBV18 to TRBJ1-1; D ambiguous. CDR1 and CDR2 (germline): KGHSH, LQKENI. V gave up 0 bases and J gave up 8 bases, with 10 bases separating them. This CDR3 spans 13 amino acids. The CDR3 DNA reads TGTGCCAGCTCACCACCAGCCCAGGCGGAAGCTTTCTTT. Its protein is CASSPPAQAEAFF.